These 12 T cell receptor beta chains came from one sample sequenced in a study of CXCR3-negative and CXCR3-positive naive CD8 T cells. Libraries were UMI-labeled 5' RACE TRB cDNA. Following a re-call of the 5' RACE reads, TCRdb has one entry per CDR3 protein and lacks DNA. In total, the table holds 150,000 to 180,000 distinct CDR3 sequences. The antigens these receptors bind are not known. Study-wide results and limits: Against CXCR3-negative naive cells, CXCR3-positive naive cells showed more hydrophobic TRB CDR3s.

Sequenced input: naive CXCR3+ CD8+ T cells from blood. Stated subset: CD45RO-CCR7+CD27+CD95- naive CD8+ T cells expressing CXCR3 (TNR3+). The receptors stem from a human donor in good health. Some clones in this sample may be carry-over from other donors' samples.

This chain links TRBV12-3 or TRBV12-4 with TRBJ2-2; the TCRdb call, TRBD1, lacks DNA for checking. The CDR3 consists of 15 residues. The CDR3 spells CASSPLMVYTGELFF.

V gene TRBV4-1 combines with J gene TRBJ2-5; TCRdb's D call, TRBD2, is unchecked because there is no DNA. Germline assignment: CDR1 MGHRA and CDR2 YSYEKL. The CDR3 runs 15 residues. The CDR3 here is CASSQLLADQETQYF.

The gene calls are TRBV4-1 and TRBJ2-7; the D call of TRBD1 rests on TCRdb alone, since no DNA is present to check it. Germline V gene data show CDR1 as MGHRA and CDR2 as YSYEKL. CDR3 length: 17 residues. The CDR3 here is CASSQGVPTGGIYEQYF.

This rearrangement joins TRBV7-9 to TRBJ2-7. The CDR3 loop spans 14 amino acids. Germline V gene data show CDR1 as SEHNR and CDR2 as FQNEAQ (reference sequence). This CDR3 is CASSLTGALYEQYF.

This chain links TRBV6-2 or TRBV6-3 with TRBJ2-5; the TRBD1 assignment by TCRdb is unverifiable without DNA. This CDR3 is built from 14 residues. From germline, CDR1 is MNHEY and CDR2 SVGEGT. The CDR3 loop reads CASSHGRELETQYF.

The V gene is TRBV11-2, the J gene TRBJ2-2; as DNA is missing, the TRBD1 call by TCRdb cannot be tested. The length of the CDR3 is 12 residues. Germline lookup yields CDR1 SGHAT and CDR2 FQNNGV. CDR3 sequence reads: CASSPGTGELFF.

V usage is TRBV19 and J usage is TRBJ2-7. The CDR3 totals 13 residues. Germline values: CDR1 LNHDA, CDR2 SQIVND (reference sequence). CDR3 sequence reads: CASSIIKGYEQYF. The full variable domain, its missing parts supplied by reference TRBV19 and TRBJ2-7, is DGGITQSPKYLFRKEGQNVTLSCEQNLNHDAMYWYRQDPGQGLRLIYYSQIVNDFQKGDIAEGYSVSREKKESFPLTVTSAQKNPTAFYLCASSIIKGYEQYFGPGTRLTVT.

The chain couples TRBV5-1 to TRBJ2-1. The V gene's germline CDR1 is SGHRS and CDR2 YFSETQ. The CDR3 is 15 amino acids. CDR3: CASSWEGNSYNEQFF.

The chain joins TRBV24-1 to TRBJ2-5. Germline V CDR1 and CDR2: KGHDR, SFDVKD. The CDR3 loop spans 12 amino acids. This chain's CDR3 is CATSDLRETQYF.

The chain joins TRBV7-9 to TRBJ2-3; the D gene TCRdb calls, TRBD2, cannot be checked with no DNA. Germline CDR1 SEHNR, CDR2 FQNEAQ (reference sequence). This CDR3 spans 18 amino acids. CDR3 sequence reads: CASSLIRTSGSVTDTQYF.

The rearrangement joins TRBV11-3 to TRBJ2-3; TCRdb selects TRBD2, and the lack of DNA leaves this call unchecked. The CDR3 covers 14 residues. The germline V gene has CDR1 SGHNT and CDR2 YENEEA. Here the CDR3 reads CASSFSGSADTQYF.

V usage is TRBV7-2 and J usage is TRBJ2-6; TCRdb's D gene call, TRBD1, goes unchecked for lack of DNA. Germline lookup yields CDR1 SGHTA and CDR2 FQGNSA. The CDR3 extends over 17 amino acids. The CDR3 loop is CASSLQGSHSGANVLTF.